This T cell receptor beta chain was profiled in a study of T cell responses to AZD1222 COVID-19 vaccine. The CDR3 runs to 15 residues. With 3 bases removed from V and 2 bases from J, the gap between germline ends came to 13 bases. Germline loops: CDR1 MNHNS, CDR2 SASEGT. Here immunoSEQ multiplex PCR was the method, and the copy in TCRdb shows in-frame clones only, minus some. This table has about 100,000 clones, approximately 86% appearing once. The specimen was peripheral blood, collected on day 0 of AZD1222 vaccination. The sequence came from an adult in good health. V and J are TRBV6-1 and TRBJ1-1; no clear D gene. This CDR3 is CASSDGPWGNTEAFF. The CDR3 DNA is TGTGCCAGCAGTGACGGCCCCTGGGGAAACACTGAAGCTTTCTTT.